The TCR beta chain described here comes from a study of identical twins. Study-level points and caveats: Fewer insertions marked abundant cord blood beta clonotypes; young adult naive trended weakly, memory not at all. Without tracking the same donors, conclusions rested on cross-sectional statistical analysis.

Notes on this clonotype: The target antigen is unknown.

cDNA carried unique molecular identifiers, and a universal primer site was added by template switching. TCRdb ran MiXCR on the 5' RACE reads and lists one entry per CDR3 protein. The table records 400,000 to 500,000 distinct CDR3 sequences, approximately 17% of them present only once. V was cut by 0 bases and J by 0 bases, with 8 bases left in between. Germline CDR1 reads LGHNA; CDR2 reads YNFKEQ. This CDR3 comprises 15 residues. Sequencing used naive T cells sorted from blood. The origin of this receptor is a man over 45 in good health. V gene TRBV4-2 combines with J gene TRBJ1-1, with D unresolved. CDR3 nucleotides: TGTGCCAGCAGCCAAGATGGTGGGATGAACACTGAAGCTTTCTTT. This encodes CASSQDGGMNTEAFF.